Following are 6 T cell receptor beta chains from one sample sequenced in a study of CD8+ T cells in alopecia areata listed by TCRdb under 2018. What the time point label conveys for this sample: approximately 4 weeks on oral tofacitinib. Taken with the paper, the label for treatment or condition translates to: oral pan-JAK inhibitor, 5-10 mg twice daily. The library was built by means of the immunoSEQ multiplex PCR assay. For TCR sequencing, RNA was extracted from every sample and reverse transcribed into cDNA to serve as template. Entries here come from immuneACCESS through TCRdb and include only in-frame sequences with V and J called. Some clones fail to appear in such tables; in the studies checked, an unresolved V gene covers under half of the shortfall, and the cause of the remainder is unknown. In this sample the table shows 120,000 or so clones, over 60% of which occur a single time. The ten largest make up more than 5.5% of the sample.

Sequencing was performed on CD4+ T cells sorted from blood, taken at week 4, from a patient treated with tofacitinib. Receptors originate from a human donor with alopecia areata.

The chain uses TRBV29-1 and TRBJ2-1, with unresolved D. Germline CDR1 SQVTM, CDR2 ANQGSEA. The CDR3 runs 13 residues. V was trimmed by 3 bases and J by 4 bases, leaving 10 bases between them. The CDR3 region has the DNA TGCAGCGTTGATGCGGACCGATACAATGAGCAGTTCTTC. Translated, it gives CSVDADRYNEQFF.

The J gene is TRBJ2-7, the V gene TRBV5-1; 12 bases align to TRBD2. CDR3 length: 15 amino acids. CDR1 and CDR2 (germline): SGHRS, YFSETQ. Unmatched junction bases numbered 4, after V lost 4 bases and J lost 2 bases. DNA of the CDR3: TGCGCCAGCAGCGGGACTAGCGGGCGAACCTACGAGCAGTACTTC. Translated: CASSGTSGRTYEQYF.

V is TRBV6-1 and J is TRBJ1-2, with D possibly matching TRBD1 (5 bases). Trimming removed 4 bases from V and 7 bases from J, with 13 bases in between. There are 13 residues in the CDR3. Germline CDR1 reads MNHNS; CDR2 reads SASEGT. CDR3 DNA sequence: TGTGCCAGCAGTGGTGAGGGTAGGGGTGGCTACACCTTC. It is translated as CASSGEGRGGYTF.

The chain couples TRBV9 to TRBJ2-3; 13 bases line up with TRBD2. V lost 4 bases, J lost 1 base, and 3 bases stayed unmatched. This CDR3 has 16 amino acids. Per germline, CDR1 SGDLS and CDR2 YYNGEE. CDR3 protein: CASSSTSGGRTDTQYF. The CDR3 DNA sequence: TGTGCCAGCAGCTCGACTAGCGGGGGGCGCACAGATACGCAGTATTTT.

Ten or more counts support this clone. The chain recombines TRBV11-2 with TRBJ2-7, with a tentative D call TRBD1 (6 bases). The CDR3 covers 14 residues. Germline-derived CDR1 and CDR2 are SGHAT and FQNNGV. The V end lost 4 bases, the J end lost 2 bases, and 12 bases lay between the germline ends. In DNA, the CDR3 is TGTGCCAGCAGCTCGGACAGAATAACCTACGAGCAGTACTTC. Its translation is CASSSDRITYEQYF.

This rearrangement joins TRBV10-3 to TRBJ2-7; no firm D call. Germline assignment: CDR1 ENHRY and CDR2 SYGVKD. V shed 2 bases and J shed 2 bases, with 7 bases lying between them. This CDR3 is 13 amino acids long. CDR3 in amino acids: CAISEGSPYEQYF. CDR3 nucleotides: TGTGCCATCAGTGAGGGCAGTCCCTACGAGCAGTACTTC.